The rows below give T cell receptor beta chains drawn from one sample of a study of CD8 T cells in ankylosing spondylitis. Each CDR3 protein gets one entry after TCRdb re-called the 5' RACE reads with MiXCR. The table includes a few hundred thousand distinct CDR3 sequences, approximately 12% detected once. Material: blood, either unsorted or a sorted T cell fraction (not recorded which). All receptors derive from a male donor with ankylosing spondylitis. Both conserved end residues are part of each CDR3. D genes are given only for firm matches. Clone sizes are given selectively: once, few, many, or a class where the clone is expanded.

size	V	D	J	CDR3	DNA
many	TRBV12-3/TRBV12-4	TRBD1	TRBJ1-1	CASSLLDRATEAFF	TGTGCCAGCAGCCTTCTGGACAGGGCCACTGAAGCTTTCTTT
few	TRBV30	TRBD1	TRBJ1-2	CAWSGGNRGTGYTF	TGTGCCTGGAGTGGGGGTAACAGGGGCACTGGCTACACCTTC
few	TRBV20-1	TRBD2	TRBJ2-1	CSAESGNWIEQFF	TGCAGTGCCGAAAGCGGGAACTGGATTGAGCAGTTCTTC
NA	TRBV5-8	NA	TRBJ2-3	CASSLEVGRESDTQYF	TGTGCCAGCAGCCTCGAGGTGGGCAGGGAATCAGATACGCAGTATTTT
few	TRBV7-9	TRBD2	TRBJ2-3	CASSFGSGAGGTQYF	TGTGCCAGCAGCTTTGGTAGCGGCGCGGGGGGAACGCAGTATTTT
NA	TRBV10-1	TRBD2	TRBJ2-1	CASSESGLAGDNEQFF	TGCGCCAGCAGTGAGTCCGGACTAGCGGGAGATAATGAGCAGTTCTTC
NA	TRBV20-1	TRBD1	TRBJ1-2	CSAGRDRGYGYTF	TGCAGTGCTGGGAGGGACAGAGGCTATGGCTACACCTTC
many	TRBV20-1	TRBD2	TRBJ2-1	CSAASGRGPYNEQFF	TGCAGTGCCGCTAGCGGGAGGGGTCCCTACAATGAGCAGTTCTTC
NA	TRBV7-2	NA	TRBJ2-5	CASRYGLGPQETQYF	TGTGCCAGCAGATATGGGTTGGGGCCACAAGAGACCCAGTACTTC
many	TRBV29-1	NA	TRBJ2-5	CSVEGAQNEETQYF	TGCAGCGTTGAAGGGGCCCAGAACGAAGAGACCCAGTACTTC
NA	TRBV6-5	TRBD2	TRBJ2-1	CASSYQAGGGEQFF	TGTGCCAGCAGTTACCAAGCGGGAGGTGGGGAGCAGTTCTTC
few	TRBV12-3/TRBV12-4	TRBD1	TRBJ2-1	CASRTDRGEQFF	TGTGCCAGCAGAACCGACAGGGGTGAGCAGTTCTTC
NA	TRBV7-9	NA	TRBJ1-6	CASRVQSPTSPLHF	TGTGCCAGCAGGGTACAGAGCCCGACGTCACCCCTCCACTTT
NA	TRBV13	NA	TRBJ1-1	CASSLLGGLGTEAFF	TGTGCCAGCAGCCTGCTGGGGGGCCTGGGCACTGAAGCTTTCTTT
NA	TRBV3-1	NA	TRBJ2-1	CASSQGRLAYNEQFF	TGTGCCAGCAGCCAGGGGCGACTAGCCTACAATGAGCAGTTCTTC
many	TRBV12-3/TRBV12-4	TRBD2	TRBJ2-3	CASSSNEREADTQYF	TGTGCCAGCAGCTCGAATGAGCGGGAGGCGGATACGCAGTATTTT
NA	TRBV2	TRBD2	TRBJ2-1	CASSEGAGVYNEQFF	TGTGCCAGCAGTGAGGGAGCGGGAGTTTACAATGAGCAGTTCTTC
NA	TRBV4-1	NA	TRBJ1-2	CASSQDPGGADYGYTF	TGCGCCAGCAGCCAAGATCCGGGAGGGGCTGACTATGGCTACACCTTC
few	TRBV19	TRBD1	TRBJ2-4	CASADGQGAKNIQYF	TGTGCCAGTGCGGATGGACAGGGGGCCAAAAACATTCAGTACTTC
few	TRBV29-1	NA	TRBJ2-3	CSVDTGSTDTQYF	TGCAGCGTTGATACGGGGAGCACAGATACGCAGTATTTT
NA	TRBV7-9	TRBD1	TRBJ2-5	CASSLGWDSEETQYF	TGTGCCAGCAGCTTAGGGTGGGACAGCGAAGAGACCCAGTACTTC
few	TRBV3-1	NA	TRBJ2-7	CASSQLMGWGSYEQYF	TGTGCCAGCAGCCAACTCATGGGCTGGGGCTCCTACGAGCAGTACTTC
few	TRBV3-1	TRBD2	TRBJ2-7	CASSRKGLALSEQYF	TGTGCCAGCAGCCGAAAGGGACTAGCACTTAGCGAGCAGTACTTC
many	TRBV5-6	NA	TRBJ1-3	CASTRGTISGNTIYF	TGTGCCAGCACTCGAGGGACTATCTCTGGAAACACCATATATTTT
NA	TRBV24-1	TRBD1	TRBJ2-1	CATSDPGGQGFNEQFF	TGTGCCACCAGTGATCCCGGGGGACAGGGGTTCAATGAGCAGTTCTTC
NA	TRBV4-1	TRBD2	TRBJ2-3	CASSQWGTSGSTDTQYF	TGCGCCAGCAGCCAATGGGGGACTAGCGGGAGCACAGATACGCAGTATTTT
few	TRBV7-2	NA	TRBJ2-1	CASSFLAFNEQFF	TGTGCCAGCAGCTTCTTAGCGTTTAATGAGCAGTTCTTC
few	TRBV7-9	NA	TRBJ2-7	CASSPSRSSYEQYF	TGTGCCAGCAGCCCCTCGAGGAGCTCCTACGAGCAGTACTTC
NA	TRBV5-1	NA	TRBJ2-3	CASSLMGSTDTQYF	TGCGCCAGCAGCTTGATGGGGAGCACAGATACGCAGTATTTT
NA	TRBV11-2	NA	TRBJ1-1	CASSLKGPTEAFF	TGTGCCAGCAGCTTAAAGGGCCCCACTGAAGCTTTCTTT
many	TRBV7-2	TRBD2	TRBJ2-4	CASAQRGGRAKNIQYF	TGTGCCAGCGCCCAACGGGGGGGGAGGGCCAAAAACATTCAGTACTTC
many	TRBV7-9	NA	TRBJ2-3	CASSPLTSTDTQYF	TGTGCCAGCAGCCCGTTGACGAGCACAGATACGCAGTATTTT
NA	TRBV20-1	NA	TRBJ2-1	CSAATRQSSYNEQFF	TGCAGTGCAGCCACACGCCAGAGCTCCTACAATGAGCAGTTCTTC
few	TRBV15	NA	TRBJ2-2	CATSRDRLTGELFF	TGTGCCACCAGCAGAGATCGGCTCACCGGGGAGCTGTTTTTT
NA	TRBV3-1	NA	TRBJ2-3	CASSQDRSTRSLTDTQYF	TGTGCCAGCAGCCAAGATCGATCCACTCGGTCGCTAACAGATACGCAGTATTTT
NA	TRBV5-1	NA	TRBJ2-5	CASSLDPAGGGTQYF	TGCGCCAGCAGCTTGGATCCCGCGGGCGGAGGGACCCAGTACTTC
NA	TRBV7-9	NA	TRBJ2-1	CASSLWGGLSYNEQFF	TGTGCCAGCAGCTTATGGGGAGGCCTATCCTACAATGAGCAGTTCTTC
few	TRBV3-1	NA	TRBJ2-7	CASSQETASEWKYF	TGTGCCAGCAGCCAAGAGACCGCTAGCGAGTGGAAGTACTTC
NA	TRBV24-1	TRBD1	TRBJ1-2	CATSGDRADGYTF	TGTGCCACCAGTGGGGACAGGGCGGATGGCTACACCTTC
few	TRBV27	NA	TRBJ1-1	CASSLSWANTEAFF	TGTGCCAGCAGTTTATCTTGGGCGAACACTGAAGCTTTCTTT
NA	TRBV7-6	TRBD1	TRBJ2-1	CASSSGQGQYNEQFF	TGTGCCAGCAGCTCCGGACAGGGACAATACAATGAGCAGTTCTTC
few	TRBV20-1	NA	TRBJ1-1	CSARTTANTEAFF	TGCAGTGCCCGGACGACAGCGAACACTGAAGCTTTCTTT
NA	TRBV7-2	NA	TRBJ2-5	CASSPGGRGPETQYF	TGTGCCAGCAGCCCGGGGGGCAGGGGGCCGGAGACCCAGTACTTC
few	TRBV7-9	TRBD2	TRBJ2-2	CASSYVSGGSTGELFF	TGTGCCAGCAGCTACGTTAGCGGGGGAAGCACCGGGGAGCTGTTTTTT
NA	TRBV20-1	NA	TRBJ2-3	CSARTATDTQYF	TGCAGTGCTAGGACCGCCACAGATACGCAGTATTTT
NA	TRBV24-1	NA	TRBJ2-5	CATSVAGLETQYF	TGTGCCACCAGTGTGGCGGGGTTGGAGACCCAGTACTTC
many	TRBV7-8	TRBD2	TRBJ2-7	CASSLASGSNYEQYF	TGTGCCAGCAGCTTAGCGAGCGGGAGTAACTACGAGCAGTACTTC
NA	TRBV6-1	TRBD1	TRBJ2-5	CASSDLGQAYQETQYF	TGTGCCAGCAGCGATCTGGGACAGGCATACCAAGAGACCCAGTACTTC
few	TRBV29-1	TRBD2	TRBJ2-1	CSVDGTSGSWAYNEQFF	TGCAGCGTTGATGGGACTAGCGGGAGTTGGGCTTACAATGAGCAGTTCTTC
many	TRBV7-9	TRBD1	TRBJ2-2	CASSPTGSDTGELFF	TGTGCCAGCAGTCCGACAGGGAGTGACACCGGGGAGCTGTTTTTT
few	TRBV19	NA	TRBJ1-1	CASTLRAGETEAFF	TGTGCCAGTACTCTGAGGGCAGGGGAAACTGAAGCTTTCTTT
few	TRBV14	TRBD2	TRBJ2-1	CASSHLPRDYYNEQFF	TGTGCCAGCAGCCATTTGCCCCGGGACTATTACAATGAGCAGTTCTTC
many	TRBV5-1	NA	TRBJ2-1	CASSSTDGSSYNEQFF	TGCGCCAGCAGCTCAACCGACGGGAGCTCCTACAATGAGCAGTTCTTC
few	TRBV3-1	NA	TRBJ1-2	CASSQDATASEGYTF	TGTGCCAGCAGCCAAGATGCAACTGCCAGTGAAGGCTACACCTTC
few	TRBV29-1	NA	TRBJ1-4	CSVEDRSNEKLFF	TGCAGCGTTGAAGATCGGAGTAATGAAAAACTGTTTTTT
few	TRBV5-1	NA	TRBJ2-3	CASSLVPSSTDTQYF	TGCGCCAGCAGCTTGGTCCCGTCTAGCACAGATACGCAGTATTTT
NA	TRBV12-3/TRBV12-4	NA	TRBJ1-2	CASSFDGHGYTF	TGTGCCAGCAGTTTTGATGGGCATGGCTACACCTTC
few	TRBV20-1	TRBD1	TRBJ2-2	CSAKKDRPNTGELFF	TGCAGTGCTAAAAAGGACAGGCCGAACACCGGGGAGCTGTTTTTT
many	TRBV9	NA	TRBJ2-1	CASSPAGPPGQFF	TGTGCCAGCAGCCCCGCCGGCCCGCCAGGGCAGTTCTTC
NA	TRBV7-2	NA	TRBJ2-3	CASSTPQKGNTQYF	TGTGCCAGCAGCACTCCTCAGAAGGGTAATACGCAGTATTTT